The 12 T cell receptor beta chains reported below all come from one sample, sequenced in a study of blood T cells in healthy people across ages. With a J-beta primer mix and a sample-barcoded 5' primer, a second PCR ran roughly 6 to 11 cycles. Via MiXCR, TCRdb re-called the 5' RACE reads, giving one row per CDR3 protein. The repertoire includes roughly 680,000 distinct CDR3 sequences, over 40% of them detected once, and approximately 15% sits in the top ten. Sequencing input: blood. The receptors here all came from a woman of 80 years or more in good health.

With regard to this clonotype: It may be a read error: a sequence one base away is much more abundant. The V and J genes are TRBV30 and TRBJ2-4; no clear D gene. Gene TRBJ2-7 matches the end of the DNA better, so the J call may be wrong. The germline V gene encodes CDR1 GTSNPN and CDR2 SVGIG (reference sequence). The CDR3 runs 14 residues. The CDR3 DNA reads as TGTGCCTGGAGTGTACCCCACCTCTTCGACGAGCAGTACTTC. Its protein product is CAWSVPHLFDEQYF.

This clonotype was observed at least ten times. This chain connects TRBV29-1 to TRBJ1-5, with 7 bases that match TRBD1. Germline V gene data show CDR1 as SQVTM and CDR2 as ANQGSEA. The CDR3 consists of 12 residues. V gave up 7 bases and J gave up 5 bases; unmatched junction bases: 5. The CDR3 coding sequence is TGCAGCGCCCAAACAGGGGATCAGCCCCAGCATTTT. It yields the protein CSAQTGDQPQHF.

Worth noting for this clonotype: It may be a read error: a sequence one base away is much more abundant. The CDR3 region is CAIRIGGNEQFF. DNA for the CDR3: TGTGCCATCAGGATTGGAGGCAATGAGCAGTTCTTC. The chain has TRBV10-3 and TRBJ2-1; TRBD2 might be the D (5 bases). V gave up 6 bases and J gave up 6 bases, with 9 bases separating them. The CDR3 runs to 12 residues. The germline gives CDR1 ENHRY, CDR2 SYGVKD.

About this clonotype itself: A much larger clone lies a single base off, so this may be a read error. The J gene is TRBJ2-3, the V gene TRBV20-1; D is undetermined. The germline V and J ends were trimmed by 3 bases and 0 bases, with 7 bases remaining between them. CDR1 and CDR2 from the germline V gene are DFQATT and SNEGSKA (reference sequence). The CDR3 runs 13 residues. The CDR3 coding sequence is TGCAGTGCTAGCAGGCCTAGCACAGATACGCAGTATTTT. Translating gives CSASRPSTDTQYF.

This clonotype has a count of ten or more. The chain combines TRBV20-1 with TRBJ2-7, with 7 bases aligning to TRBD2. Germline lookup yields CDR1 DFQATT and CDR2 SNEGSKA (reference sequence). The CDR3 contains 13 residues. V shed 7 bases, J shed 1 base, and the junction held 7 bases outside the gene matches. CDR3 in amino acids: CSGGLAESYEQYF. In nucleotides, the CDR3 is TGCAGTGGCGGGCTAGCGGAATCCTACGAGCAGTACTTC.

This clonotype was picked up many times. V usage is TRBV29-1 and J usage is TRBJ2-5; 13 positions match TRBD2. The CDR3 is 14 residues long. The ends lost 5 bases at V and 3 bases at J; junction bases unmatched: 3. Germline V lookup: CDR1 SQVTM, CDR2 ANQGSEA. CDR3 in DNA: TGCAGCGTTTGGGGGACTAGCGGGAAAGAGACCCAGTACTTC. Translating it yields CSVWGTSGKETQYF.

This clonotype was seen a single time. A much larger clone differs by one base, so this may be a read error. The genes are TRBV20-1 and TRBJ2-1; tentatively, D is TRBD1 or TRBD2 (5 bases each). V lost 5 bases and J lost 13, with 18 bases in between. Germline-derived CDR1 and CDR2 are DFQATT and SNEGSKA (reference sequence). This CDR3 comprises 12 residues. Here the CDR3 reads CSARDGVETQFF. The DNA of the CDR3 is TGCAGTGCTCGGGACGGGGTGGAGACCCAGTTCTTC.

This clonotype was counted at least ten times. CDR3 protein: CASSFSGNSYNEQFF. CDR3 DNA: TGTGCCAGCAGTTTTAGCGGGAATTCCTACAATGAGCAGTTCTTC. This chain links TRBV9 with TRBJ2-1; 8 bases map to TRBD2. The CDR3 length is 15 residues. Trimming at V came to 5 bases and at J to 1 base, leaving 5 bases not matched to a gene. CDR1 is SGDLS, CDR2 YYNGEE, per germline.

On this clonotype itself: Possible read error: a much larger clone is one base away. The chain employs TRBV7-9 and TRBJ2-1, with D unclear. The J call may not be correct, given that the DNA end is closer to TRBJ2-7. Germline values: CDR1 SEHNR, CDR2 FQNEAQ (reference sequence). The length of the CDR3 is 15 residues. CDR3 in DNA: TGTGCCAGCAGCTTACCCCTCAGGAGCTACAATGAGCAGTACTTC. Translated, it gives CASSLPLRSYNEQYF.

This clonotype was counted between two and nine times. The chain is built from TRBV27 and TRBJ2-2, with D unclear. CDR3 length: 13 amino acids. Germline lookup yields CDR1 MNHEY and CDR2 SMNVEV (reference sequence). The ends were cut back, 3 bases at V and 7 bases at J, with 9 bases in the middle. The CDR3: CASSFEEFGELFF. CDR3 DNA: TGTGCCAGCAGTTTCGAGGAGTTCGGGGAGCTGTTTTTT.

This clonotype appeared once. J is TRBJ2-1 and V is TRBV15, with a possible D match to TRBD2 (5 bases). V lost 3 bases and J 0 bases, leaving 27 bases between the germline ends. CDR1 and CDR2 from the germline V gene are LNHNV and YYDKDF (reference sequence). The CDR3 consists of 21 residues. CDR3 protein: CATSRALVSASEVSSYNEQFF. CDR3 DNA sequence: TGTGCCACCAGCAGGGCCCTCGTGTCAGCGTCGGAGGTCTCCTCCTACAATGAGCAGTTCTTC.

This chain connects TRBV2 to TRBJ2-3; possibly TRBD2 for D (6 bases). The CDR3 has 16 amino acids. The V gene's germline CDR1 is SNHLY and CDR2 FYNNEI. V lost 1 base to trimming and J lost 2 bases, with 13 bases between them. CDR3 residues: CASSEGGSGHTDTQYF. CDR3 nucleotide sequence: TGTGCCAGCAGTGAAGGTGGGAGCGGGCACACAGATACGCAGTATTTT.